One sample yielded the 10 T cell receptor beta chains listed below, sequenced in a study of cytomegalovirus exposure and HLA in healthy donors. Use of 60 Vbeta and 13 Jbeta primers characterized the PCR. Libraries were prepared by immunoSEQ multiplex PCR; TCRdb keeps only in-frame clonotypes and omits some of them. The sample lists 150,000 to 200,000 clones; approximately 67% were seen once. Sequencing input: PBMCs. These receptors came from a man aged 35 to 55 in good health and CMV-seronegative.

The chain couples TRBV2 to TRBJ1-1; 9 bases map to TRBD1. Germline V gives CDR1 SNHLY, CDR2 FYNNEI. V shed 7 bases, J shed 6 bases, and the junction held 12 bases outside the gene matches. The CDR3 runs 15 residues. CDR3 region: CASTILTGQGSEAFF. DNA for the CDR3: TGTGCCAGCACCATCTTGACGGGACAGGGTTCTGAAGCTTTCTTT.

This chain uses TRBV19 with TRBJ2-2; TRBD1 matches at 9 bases. The J segment lost 4 bases and the V segment lost 3 bases, leaving 3 bases of the junction unmatched. The germline V gene encodes CDR1 LNHDA and CDR2 SQIVND (reference sequence). The CDR3 length is 15 residues. CDR3 DNA sequence: TGTGCCAGTAGTATCTCGGACAGGGGCACCGGGGAGCTGTTTTTT. It specifies CASSISDRGTGELFF.

The chain uses TRBV9 and TRBJ2-1, with 7 bases lining up with TRBD2. This CDR3 spans 18 amino acids. J lost 2 bases, V lost 2 bases, and 13 bases had no gene match. Germline loops: CDR1 SGDLS, CDR2 YYNGEE. DNA for the CDR3: TGTGCCAGCAGCGTTTGGGGGGGAGGAAGCCCCCCCTACAATGAGCAGTTCTTC. Its protein product is CASSVWGGGSPPYNEQFF.

This clone was seen more than once but under ten times. J is TRBJ2-3 and V is TRBV7-2; TRBD2 aligns across 7 bases. Germline V gene data show CDR1 as SGHTA and CDR2 as FQGNSA. V shed 2 bases and J 3 bases; nucleotides not matched to a gene: 5. This CDR3 has 15 amino acids. CDR3 in amino acids: CASSLSGGWTDTQYF. As DNA, the CDR3 is TGTGCCAGCAGCTTATCCGGGGGGTGGACAGATACGCAGTATTTT. The complete variable domain, with remaining parts taken from reference TRBV7-2 and TRBJ2-3, reads GAGVSQSPSNKVTEKGKDVELRCDPISGHTALYWYRQSLGQGLEFLIYFQGNSAPDKSGLPSDRFSAERTGGSVSTLTIQRTQQEDSAVYLCASSLSGGWTDTQYFGPGTRLTVL.

The chain combines TRBV28 with TRBJ2-7; a weak D match, TRBD1 (6 bases). The CDR3 covers 16 residues. Trimming removed 6 bases at V and 2 bases at J, with 20 bases between. Germline V lookup: CDR1 MDHEN, CDR2 SYDVKM. The CDR3 sequence: CASSLTAQGPPYEQYF. The CDR3 DNA sequence: TGTGCCAGCAGCCTCACCGCCCAGGGGCCCCCCTACGAGCAGTACTTC.

This clone occurred a few times. The chain is built from TRBV29-1 and TRBJ2-1; perhaps TRBD2 as D (6 bases). The V end lost 4 bases, the J end lost 9 bases, and 10 bases lay between the germline ends. The germline CDR1 and CDR2 sequences are SQVTM and ANQGSEA. This CDR3 comprises 11 residues. CDR3 in DNA: TGCAGCGTTGGGGCGGGGCGTGAGCAGTTCTTC. Translating it yields CSVGAGREQFF.

The rearrangement joins TRBV19 to TRBJ1-2; the match to TRBD1 covers 7 bases. The CDR3 is 14 residues long. Germline assignment: CDR1 LNHDA and CDR2 SQIVND (reference sequence). V was clipped by 4 bases and J by 2 bases; unmatched bases: 4. CDR3 sequence reads: CASSTGGLNYGYTF. In nucleotides, the CDR3 is TGTGCCAGTAGTACAGGGGGGCTAAACTATGGCTACACCTTC. The entire variable domain, with the rest obtained from reference TRBV19 and TRBJ1-2, is as follows: DGGITQSPKYLFRKEGQNVTLSCEQNLNHDAMYWYRQDPGQGLRLIYYSQIVNDFQKGDIAEGYSVSREKKESFPLTVTSAQKNPTAFYLCASSTGGLNYGYTFGSGTRLTVV.

This chain joins TRBV7-8 and TRBJ2-3, with TRBD2 as a possible D gene (7 bases). V shed 5 bases and J shed 2 bases, with 17 bases lying between them. The CDR3 has 16 residues. Germline V lookup: CDR1 SGHVS, CDR2 FQNEAQ. In DNA, the CDR3 is TGTGCCAGCAGCCCCCGGACTAGGGACATCACAGATACGCAGTATTTT. Its protein product is CASSPRTRDITDTQYF.

This clone has just a few counts. The chain recombines TRBV5-4 with TRBJ1-2, with 9 bases lining up with TRBD1. This CDR3 has 18 amino acids. After removal of 4 bases from V and 1 base from J, the junction contained 14 bases not matched to a gene. Germline V gives CDR1 SGHNT, CDR2 YYREEE (reference sequence). Written as DNA, the CDR3 is TGTGCCAGCAGCCATGCCGGACAGGGGACTTCCCTTAACTATGGCTACACCTTC. Amino acid sequence: CASSHAGQGTSLNYGYTF. Full variable domain (outside the CDR3, taken from reference TRBV5-4 and TRBJ1-2): ETGVTQSPTHLIKTRGQQVTLRCSSQSGHNTVSWYQQALGQGPQFIFQYYREEENGRGNFPPRFSGLQFPNYSSELNVNALELDDSALYLCASSHAGQGTSLNYGYTFGSGTRLTVV.

The chain recombines TRBV19 with TRBJ2-1; 10 positions agree with TRBD1. V shed 5 bases, J shed 7 bases, and the junction held 5 bases outside the gene matches. The CDR3 spans 14 residues. The germline gives CDR1 LNHDA, CDR2 SQIVND (reference sequence). CDR3 bases: TGTGCCAGTAGTGGACAGGGGGGGCCAAATGAGCAGTTCTTC. Amino acid sequence: CASSGQGGPNEQFF.